Below, one TCR beta chain is given with its context. The antigen is not known. The CDR3 sequence is 15 residues long. CDR1 and CDR2 (germline): KGHDR, SFDVKD. The V gene lost 3 bases and the J gene lost 2 bases, with 10 bases spanning the gap. 5'RACE with constant-segment primers built TCRalpha and TCRbeta cDNA libraries with UMIs. TCRdb redid the calling of the 5' RACE reads with MiXCR, one entry per CDR3 protein. The sample lists about 150,000 distinct CDR3 sequences; roughly 15% were seen once. This record belongs to a study of T-cell memory formation after mild COVID-19. The study, taken as a whole, reports: Pre-infection memory showed some responding clones, and this suggested that cross-reactive memory joined. Mainly in CM and EM were contracting CD4+ clones; CD8+ were in EMRA. Clones that contracted from day 15 to 85 had balanced CD4/CD8; later expanders were CD4+ biased.

This sequence was found in an adult woman who had mild COVID-19 (a few samples of this study predate the infection). Cell type and time point are not known. The V call is TRBV24-1, the J call TRBJ1-5; no reliable D call. Material for sequencing was PBMCs or a T cell subset sorted from them (not recorded which). The CDR3 nucleotides are TGTGCCACCAGTGATAACTCTGGAGGCAATCAGCCCCAGCATTTT. Amino acid sequence: CATSDNSGGNQPQHF.